The 26 T cell receptor beta chains below all came from one sample that was sequenced in a study of OX40 agonist ivuxolimab in advanced cancers. The assay was immunoSEQ multiplex PCR, and TCRdb's table has in-frame clones only and misses some. The data show about 82,000 clones, 75% to 90% seen once. Sequencing was performed on CD4+ or CD8+ T cells sorted from blood, taken in a trial of the OX40 agonist ivuxolimab. These receptors came from an adult with an advanced solid tumor such as melanoma, head and neck, liver or kidney cancer.

V is TRBV6-1 and J is TRBJ2-7, with 7 bases matching TRBD1. V shed 5 bases and J 7 bases; nucleotides not matched to a gene: 8. Germline lookup yields CDR1 MNHNS and CDR2 SASEGT. This CDR3 has 13 residues. CDR3 sequence (DNA): TGTGCCAGCAGTACGACAGGGATTGGTGAGCAGTACTTC. Protein sequence: CASSTTGIGEQYF.

This chain links TRBV9 with TRBJ2-2; 14 bases agree with TRBD2. After removal of 2 bases from V and 0 bases from J, the junction contained 3 bases not matched to a gene. The length of the CDR3 is 18 residues. Germline CDR1 and CDR2: SGDLS and YYNGEE. CDR3 in amino acids: CASSVGLAGGPNTGELFF. CDR3 DNA sequence: TGTGCCAGCAGCGTCGGACTAGCGGGGGGCCCGAACACCGGGGAGCTGTTTTTT.

The chain is built from TRBV4-3 and TRBJ2-5, with D possibly TRBD2 on 6 matching bases. The J call may be faulty, since TRBJ2-7 better matches the DNA end. The CDR3 spans 15 residues. Germline CDR1 reads LGHNA; CDR2 reads YSLEER. CDR3 protein: CASSQDRGLNYEQYF. CDR3 sequence (DNA): TGCGCCAGCAGCCAAGATAGGGGACTTAACTACGAGCAGTACTTC.

The chain links TRBV27 to TRBJ1-1; D remains ambiguous. Germline CDR1 is MNHEY and CDR2 is SMNVEV (reference sequence). The CDR3 sequence is 14 residues long. V was cut by 5 bases and J by 0 bases, with 10 bases left in between. CDR3 sequence (DNA): TGTGCCAGCAGTATAAAGATCATGAACACTGAAGCTTTCTTT. The encoded protein is CASSIKIMNTEAFF.

In its sample, this clone was seen once. The chain recombines TRBV7-2 with TRBJ1-2; D gene uncertain. The CDR3 is 15 amino acids. Germline CDR1 is SGHTA and CDR2 is FQGNSA. The V end lost 1 base, the J end lost 2 bases, and 11 bases lay between the germline ends. CDR3 nucleotides: TGTGCCAGCAGCTTAGATGTCCTTGGAAACTATGGCTACACCTTC. It codes for CASSLDVLGNYGYTF.

This chain joins TRBV4-2 and TRBJ2-3; weak D call: TRBD2 (7 bases). Germline V gene sequence: CDR1 LGHNA, CDR2 YNFKEQ. This CDR3 is built from 16 residues. Trimming pared 0 bases from V and 6 bases from J, leaving 16 bases between. The DNA of the CDR3 is TGTGCCAGCAGCCAAGAAAGGGGGGGGGCACGTGATACGCAGTATTTT. Encoded protein: CASSQERGGARDTQYF.

The chain carries TRBV29-1 and TRBJ1-4; 7 nucleotides line up with TRBD1. CDR1 SQVTM and CDR2 ANQGSEA come from the germline V gene. This CDR3 region has 15 residues. V trimming: 7 bases; J trimming: 2 bases; junction bases outside the gene matches: 10. The CDR3 DNA reads TGCAGCGCCGGTGGAGGGGGCTTGACTAATGAAAAACTGTTTTTT. It codes for CSAGGGGLTNEKLFF.

This chain uses TRBV6-1 with TRBJ2-6; 10 positions match TRBD1. The germline CDR1 and CDR2 sequences are MNHNS and SASEGT. This CDR3 is built from 19 residues. Unmatched junction bases numbered 7, after V lost 1 base and J lost 1 base. The CDR3 reads CASSEVWVGQGSGANVLTF. The CDR3, as DNA: TGTGCCAGCAGTGAAGTTTGGGTGGGACAGGGGTCTGGGGCCAACGTCCTGACTTTC.

V and J are TRBV2 and TRBJ1-5; no definite D call. CDR1 SNHLY and CDR2 FYNNEI come from the germline V gene. The length of the CDR3 is 16 residues. V lost 4 bases and J 0 bases, leaving 13 bases between the germline ends. The chain's CDR3 is CASSGGPGNSNQPQHF. DNA of the CDR3: TGTGCCAGCAGTGGGGGTCCTGGCAATAGCAATCAGCCCCAGCATTTT.

The genes are TRBV2 and TRBJ1-2; 7 positions match TRBD1. The CDR3 consists of 14 residues. V shed 5 bases, J shed 4 bases, and the junction held 7 bases outside the gene matches. Germline assignment: CDR1 SNHLY and CDR2 FYNNEI. The CDR3 spells CASSTTGRIYGYTF. The CDR3 nucleotides are TGTGCCAGCAGTACGACAGGGAGAATCTATGGCTACACCTTC.

The chain joins TRBV5-1 to TRBJ2-7, with 7 bases identical to TRBD2. Germline lookup yields CDR1 SGHRS and CDR2 YFSETQ. CDR3 length: 14 amino acids. The junction had 7 bases not matched to a gene; V was cut back by 7 bases and J by 0 bases. The CDR3 DNA reads as TGCGCCAGCGGCCGAGCGGGGTTCTCCTACGAGCAGTACTTC. It is translated as CASGRAGFSYEQYF.

This chain joins TRBV7-2 and TRBJ2-4, with TRBD2 matching 11 bases. Germline CDR1 reads SGHTA; CDR2 reads FQGNSA. V lost 6 bases and J lost 0; bases outside the gene matches: 4. CDR3 length equals 16 residues. CDR3: CASRVSGGVAKNIQYF. In DNA form, the CDR3 reads TGTGCCAGCAGGGTTAGCGGGGGGGTAGCCAAAAACATTCAGTACTTC. The full variable domain, rest sourced from reference TRBV7-2 and TRBJ2-4, is GAGVSQSPSNKVTEKGKDVELRCDPISGHTALYWYRQSLGQGLEFLIYFQGNSAPDKSGLPSDRFSAERTGGSVSTLTIQRTQQEDSAVYLCASRVSGGVAKNIQYFGAGTRLSVL.

The chain recombines TRBV27 with TRBJ1-1, with a weak D call TRBD1 (5 bases). Between the trimmed V and J ends, which lost 5 bases and 0 bases, there was a span of 16 bases. CDR3 length: 16 amino acids. CDR1 and CDR2 (germline): MNHEY, SMNVEV (reference sequence). CDR3 loop: CASSKSPGRLNTEAFF. The CDR3 coding sequence is TGTGCCAGCAGTAAATCCCCGGGACGGCTGAACACTGAAGCTTTCTTT.

The chain carries TRBV7-2 and TRBJ2-5, with TRBD1 matching over 7 bases. CDR3 length: 15 residues. Germline values: CDR1 SGHTA, CDR2 FQGNSA. V shed 0 bases, J shed 6 bases, and the junction held 7 bases outside the gene matches. The CDR3 sequence: CASSLAEGGGKTQYF. CDR3 DNA: TGTGCCAGCAGCTTAGCGGAAGGGGGCGGAAAGACCCAGTACTTC.

V is TRBV5-1 and J is TRBJ2-7; TRBD1 matches at 11 bases. The trim removed 5 bases at V and 4 bases at J, leaving 8 bases unmatched. The CDR3 runs 15 residues. The V gene's germline CDR1 is SGHRS and CDR2 YFSETQ. CDR3 region: CASRPGGTGGYEQYF. CDR3 coding DNA: TGCGCCAGCAGGCCCGGGGGGACAGGGGGATACGAGCAGTACTTC.

The sample holds one count of this clone. CDR3 in amino acids: CASSLQGGDETQYF. DNA for the CDR3: TGTGCCAGCAGCTTACAGGGTGGAGATGAGACCCAGTACTTC. The V call is TRBV11-1, the J call TRBJ2-5, with D tentatively TRBD1 (5 bases). The germline V gene encodes CDR1 SGHAT and CDR2 FQDESV (reference sequence). Trimming left V 2 bases short and J 5 bases short, with 12 bases between. The CDR3 loop spans 14 amino acids.

J is TRBJ2-7 and V is TRBV5-4; TRBD1 agrees at 11 bases. Germline V gene sequence: CDR1 SGHNT, CDR2 YYREEE (reference sequence). Germline trimming cut 4 bases from V and 6 bases from J; bases unmatched to any gene: 12. This CDR3 region has 16 residues. The CDR3 loop reads CASSHGQGASTGEQYF. In nucleotides, the CDR3 is TGTGCCAGCAGCCACGGACAGGGGGCCAGCACGGGCGAGCAGTACTTC.

This rearrangement joins TRBV7-9 to TRBJ1-3, with unresolved D. The CDR3 has 16 amino acids. The ends were cut back, 4 bases at V and 0 bases at J, with 13 bases in the middle. Germline CDR1 reads SEHNR; CDR2 reads FQNEAQ (reference sequence). CDR3 sequence (DNA): TGTGCCAGCAGCTCGCCTTCTGGAAGCTCTGGAAACACCATATATTTT. Amino acid sequence: CASSSPSGSSGNTIYF.

This chain joins TRBV27 and TRBJ2-2; TRBD1 matches 11 bases. Germline V gene sequence: CDR1 MNHEY, CDR2 SMNVEV (reference sequence). The J segment lost 5 bases and the V segment lost 3 bases, leaving 11 bases of the junction unmatched. The CDR3 has 18 residues. The CDR3 protein is CASSFVIGTGGQTGELFF. CDR3 coding DNA: TGTGCCAGCAGTTTTGTCATCGGGACAGGGGGTCAGACCGGGGAGCTGTTTTTT.

The chain combines TRBV6-1 with TRBJ2-7, with D possibly matching TRBD1 (5 bases). Trimming removed 7 bases at V and 5 bases at J, with 15 bases between. The CDR3 spans 13 residues. Germline V gene data show CDR1 as MNHNS and CDR2 as SASEGT. The CDR3 nucleotides read TGTGCCAGCACGCGGCAGGGTACGGACGAGCAGTACTTC. This sequence encodes CASTRQGTDEQYF.

This clone came up a few times. The chain combines TRBV30 with TRBJ1-3, with D hard to call. Germline V gives CDR1 GTSNPN, CDR2 SVGIG (reference sequence). CDR3 length: 14 amino acids. Trimming pared 5 bases from V and 0 bases from J, leaving 11 bases between. CDR3 region: CAWLPNYSGNTIYF. The CDR3, as DNA: TGTGCCTGGCTGCCAAATTACTCTGGAAACACCATATATTTT. Drawing the rest from reference TRBV30 and TRBJ1-3, the complete variable domain is SQTIHQWPATLVQPVGSPLSLECTVEGTSNPNLYWYRQAAGRGLQLLFYSVGIGQISSEVPQNLSASRPQDRQFILSSKKLLLSDSGFYLCAWLPNYSGNTIYFGEGSWLTVV.

The rearrangement links TRBV19 to TRBJ1-4; D not resolved. Trimming shortened V by 3 bases and J by 7 bases, and 12 bases separated the two germline ends. Germline assignment: CDR1 LNHDA and CDR2 SQIVND (reference sequence). The CDR3 is 14 amino acids. As DNA, the CDR3 is TGTGCCAGTAGTATCCGGTCCCGGACTGAAAAACTGTTTTTT. This sequence encodes CASSIRSRTEKLFF.

This chain's CDR3 is CASSFNLAGGLETQYF. The DNA for the CDR3 is TGTGCCAGCAGCTTCAATCTAGCGGGGGGACTGGAGACCCAGTACTTC. The chain employs TRBV7-9 and TRBJ2-5; TRBD2 aligns across 11 bases. Trimming at V came to 3 bases and at J to 5 bases, leaving 8 bases not matched to a gene. The germline gives CDR1 SEHNR, CDR2 FQNEAQ (reference sequence). The length of the CDR3 is 16 residues.

J is TRBJ2-5 and V is TRBV7-7; 8 bases are shared with TRBD2. CDR1 is SSHAT, CDR2 FNYEAQ, per germline (reference sequence). The V and J ends lost 5 bases and 2 bases, in that order; junction bases with no gene match: 10. This CDR3 is built from 16 residues. The CDR3 DNA is TGTGCCAGCAGCCTAGGTGGGACTAGGGGGCAAGAGACCCAGTACTTC. Its translation: CASSLGGTRGQETQYF.

This rearrangement joins TRBV27 to TRBJ1-4, with D possibly being TRBD1 (6 bases). V lost 2 bases to trimming and J lost 4 bases, with 11 bases between them. Germline CDR1 reads MNHEY; CDR2 reads SMNVEV (reference sequence). The CDR3 spans 15 residues. CDR3 sequence: CASSLTGKGNEKLFF. CDR3 bases: TGTGCCAGCAGTTTAACAGGGAAGGGTAATGAAAAACTGTTTTTT.

The chain combines TRBV25-1 with TRBJ2-5; D possibly corresponds to TRBD1 (5 bases). The assigned J gene may be wrong: the sequence end matches TRBJ2-7 better. This CDR3 has 12 residues. CDR1 and CDR2 from the germline V gene are MGHDK and SYGVNS. The DNA for the CDR3 is TGTGCCAGCAGTCTGACAGAAGACGAGCAGTACTTC. Translated: CASSLTEDEQYF.